This T cell receptor (beta chain) came from a study of blood T cell repertoires in COVID-19. Study as a whole: From the United States, Italy and Spain came samples of acute and convalescent COVID-19.

The method was immunoSEQ multiplex PCR; TCRdb's version includes in-frame clones alone and lacks a portion of them. This table has under 85,000 clones, roughly nine tenths appearing once. V lost 3 bases and J 3 bases, leaving 12 bases between the germline ends. The CDR3 covers 15 residues. Germline lookup yields CDR1 MNHNS and CDR2 SASEGT. The receptor was derived from a man older than 75 in a cohort sampled during active COVID-19. Sequenced: peripheral blood. The chain carries TRBV6-1 and TRBJ1-3; no definite D call. The CDR3 sequence: CASSDDTKGGNTIYF. CDR3 in DNA: TGTGCCAGCAGTGACGACACCAAAGGTGGAAACACCATATATTTT.